This passage covers 5 T cell receptor beta chains from one sample sequenced in a study of graft-versus-host responses after intestinal transplantation. CFSE-labeled responder cells (200,000) were plated with 200,000 irradiated, violet-dye-labeled stimulator cells. TCRdb keeps only in-frame clones here, not all; method: immunoSEQ multiplex PCR. The sample has 20,000 to 25,000 clones, 33% seen once. Here the sequenced sample was alloreactive CD8+ T cells from a mixed lymphocyte reaction culture, taken before intestinal transplant. Indicated subset: CFSE-low proliferating T cells sorted from roughly six-day pre-transplant mixed lymphocyte reaction (GvH or HvG direction). The receptors come from a human patient who received an intestinal transplant.

The sample holds a few counts of this clone. The chain uses TRBV27 and TRBJ2-7, with D possibly being TRBD1 (6 bases). Trimming took off 8 bases at V and 0 bases at J, with 14 bases between the two ends. Germline V CDR1 and CDR2: MNHEY, SMNVEV (reference sequence). The CDR3 loop spans 14 amino acids. The CDR3 is CASSGTPSSYEQYF. The CDR3 coding sequence is TGTGCCAGCTCCGGGACACCTAGCTCCTACGAGCAGTACTTC.

This rearrangement joins TRBV27 to TRBJ2-1, with 8 bases aligning to TRBD2. CDR1 is MNHEY, CDR2 SMNVEV, per germline (reference sequence). V was pared by 6 bases and J by 6 bases, with 7 bases of the junction left unmatched. The CDR3 is 14 residues long. CDR3 residues: CASSSSGSINEQFF. Here the CDR3 DNA reads TGTGCCAGCAGCTCCAGCGGGAGCATCAATGAGCAGTTCTTC.

The CDR3 reads CASRSFESPLHF. In nucleotides, the CDR3 is TGCGCCAGCAGGTCCTTCGAATCACCCCTCCACTTT. This chain links TRBV23-1 with TRBJ1-6; no reliable D call. TRBV23-1 is flagged as an ORF with uncertain function. Trimming removed 6 bases from V and 10 bases from J, with 10 bases in between. This CDR3 region has 12 residues.

This clone has more than one count but fewer than ten. J is TRBJ2-7 and V is TRBV4-1; 8 positions match TRBD2. J gave up 4 bases and V 1 base, and 0 bases lay outside the gene matches. The CDR3 totals 13 residues. CDR1 is MGHRA and CDR2 is YSYEKL in the germline V gene. CDR3 sequence (DNA): TGCGCCAGCAGCCAAGCTAGCGGGTACGAGCAGTACTTC. The encoded protein is CASSQASGYEQYF.

The CDR3 protein is CSVEPRGTGELFF. The CDR3, as DNA: TGCAGCGTTGAGCCCAGGGGCACCGGGGAGCTGTTTTTT. The V call is TRBV29-1, the J call TRBJ2-2, with D perhaps matching TRBD1 (6 bases). Trimming removed 3 bases from V and 4 bases from J, with 9 bases in between. Germline-derived CDR1 and CDR2 are SQVTM and ANQGSEA. This CDR3 is built from 13 residues.